This T cell receptor beta chain derives from a study of cytomegalovirus exposure and HLA in healthy donors. Study conclusions and caveats: In a later analysis, a missense DCLRE1C variant was linked to TCR beta V- and J-gene trimming.

Vbeta (60) and Jbeta (13) primers were used in the PCR. Clones were sequenced by immunoSEQ multiplex PCR, and TCRdb holds only the in-frame ones, with some missing. Of under 150,000 clones in the sample, 8.9% were seen once. A remark on this clone: Its specificity is not known.

V was clipped by 3 bases and J by 1 base, with 12 bases between them. The length of the CDR3 is 15 residues. The germline CDR1 and CDR2 sequences are MNHNS and SASEGT. This TCR came from a woman aged 40 to 55 in good health and CMV-seropositive. Material: PBMCs. This chain connects TRBV6-1 to TRBJ1-1; D gene unclear. The CDR3 nucleotides read TGTGCCAGCAGTGAGGTCTCGGCGGGGAACACTGAAGCTTTCTTT. Encoded protein: CASSEVSAGNTEAFF.